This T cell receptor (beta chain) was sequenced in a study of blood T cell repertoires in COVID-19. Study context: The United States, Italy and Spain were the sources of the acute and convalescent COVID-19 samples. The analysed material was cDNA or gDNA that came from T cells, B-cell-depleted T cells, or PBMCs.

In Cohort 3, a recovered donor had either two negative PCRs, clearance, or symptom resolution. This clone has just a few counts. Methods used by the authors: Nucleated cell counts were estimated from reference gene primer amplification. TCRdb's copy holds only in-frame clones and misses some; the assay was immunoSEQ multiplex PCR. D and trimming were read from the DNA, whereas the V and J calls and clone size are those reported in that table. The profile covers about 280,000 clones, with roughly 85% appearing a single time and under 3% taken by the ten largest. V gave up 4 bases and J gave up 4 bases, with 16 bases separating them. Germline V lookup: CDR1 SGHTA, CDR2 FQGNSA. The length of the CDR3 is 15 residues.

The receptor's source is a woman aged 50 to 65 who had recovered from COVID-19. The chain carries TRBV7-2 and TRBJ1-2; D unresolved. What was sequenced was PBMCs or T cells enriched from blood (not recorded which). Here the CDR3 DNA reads TGTGCCAGCAGCTACCACCCCCGGCTAGGCTATGGCTACACCTTC. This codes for CASSYHPRLGYGYTF.